Presented here are 21 T cell receptor beta chains from one specimen sequenced in a study of blood T cells in healthy people across ages. Then a second PCR, running roughly 7 to 11 cycles, was carried out with a sample-barcoded 5' primer and a J-beta primer mix. TCRdb reprocessed the 5' RACE reads with MiXCR, giving one entry per CDR3 protein. This table has about 1.4 million distinct CDR3 sequences, 59% appearing once. Sample: blood. Source of these receptors: a man younger than 30 in good health.

This clonotype appeared a single time. This sequence joins TRBV12-3 or TRBV12-4 and TRBJ1-1; 11 bases align to TRBD1. The CDR3 spans 16 residues. Unmatched junction bases numbered 5, after V lost 5 bases and J lost 0 bases. CDR3 loop: CASSQGDRGMNTEAFF. CDR3 bases: TGTGCCAGCAGTCAAGGGGACAGGGGGATGAACACTGAAGCTTTCTTT.

The chain employs TRBV6-5 and TRBJ1-2; perhaps TRBD1 as D (5 bases). Trimming left V 2 bases short and J 2 bases short, with 12 bases between. CDR3 length equals 15 residues. Germline CDR1 is MNHEY and CDR2 is SVGAGI. The CDR3 coding sequence is TGTGCCAGCAGTTACGCGGGGGAACGGAACTATGGCTACACCTTC. Translating it yields CASSYAGERNYGYTF.

CDR3: CASSTTGTGNTEAFF. The CDR3 DNA is TGCGCCAGCAGCACAACCGGGACAGGGAACACTGAAGCTTTCTTT. This sequence joins TRBV5-1 and TRBJ1-1, with 8 bases fitting TRBD1. This CDR3 has 15 amino acids. The germline CDR1 and CDR2 sequences are SGHRS and YFSETQ. V was clipped by 4 bases and J by 1 base; unmatched bases: 6.

This chain uses TRBV2 with TRBJ1-1, with TRBD1 matching 7 bases. Germline V CDR1 and CDR2: SNHLY, FYNNEI. V lost 8 bases to trimming and J lost 3 bases; unmatched junction nucleotides: 9. This CDR3 has 14 amino acids. CDR3 nucleotide sequence: TGTGCCAGCCCCGAAGAGGGGGCGGACACTGAAGCTTTCTTT. Its translation: CASPEEGADTEAFF.

V is TRBV24-1 and J is TRBJ1-2; D remains ambiguous. The germline CDR1 and CDR2 sequences are KGHDR and SFDVKD. The CDR3 is made up of 15 amino acids. Trimming stripped 3 bases from V and 8 bases from J, with 18 bases between. The CDR3 DNA sequence: TGTGCCACCAGTGATCCCAACCTCCCGGGCGGGGGCTACACCTTC. Its protein is CATSDPNLPGGGYTF.

This clonotype appeared once. The chain combines TRBV12-5 with TRBJ1-5; D not certain. V lost 4 bases and J lost 8, with 12 bases in between. The germline CDR1 and CDR2 sequences are LGHNT and FRNRAP. The CDR3 contains 13 residues. Here the CDR3 DNA reads TGTGCTAGTGGTTGGAGGAGTCTGGAGCCCCAGCATTTT. This translates into CASGWRSLEPQHF.

This clonotype showed up just a few times. The chain joins TRBV27 to TRBJ1-5, with D uncertain. CDR1 is MNHEY, CDR2 SMNVEV, per germline (reference sequence). The V gene lost 5 bases and the J gene lost 2 bases, with 10 bases spanning the gap. This CDR3 contains 14 residues. The CDR3 nucleotides are TGTGCCAGCAGTCTCAACGGCGGCAATCAGCCCCAGCATTTT. Translated: CASSLNGGNQPQHF.

The chain combines TRBV7-6 with TRBJ1-2; D gene uncertain. The length of the CDR3 is 16 residues. CDR1 and CDR2 (germline): SGHVS, FNYEAQ. Trimming cost V 1 base and J 0 bases, with 12 bases left between them. CDR3 coding DNA: TGTGCCAGCAGCTTAGTTAAGTTGAGTGCTAACTATGGCTACACCTTC. It is translated as CASSLVKLSANYGYTF.

This clonotype has a single count. J is TRBJ2-5 and V is TRBV6-1; 8 nucleotides agree with TRBD1. V shed 3 bases and J 11 bases; nucleotides not matched to a gene: 17. Per germline, CDR1 MNHNS and CDR2 SASEGT. This CDR3 spans 16 amino acids. CDR3 sequence reads: CASSDMGQATYNEQYF. CDR3 DNA sequence: TGTGCCAGCAGTGACATGGGACAGGCCACTTACAATGAGCAGTACTTC.

The rearrangement uses TRBV7-9 and TRBJ2-2, with unresolved D. CDR3 length equals 11 residues. Germline CDR1 is SEHNR and CDR2 is FQNEAQ (reference sequence). The V end lost 1 base, the J end lost 10 bases, and 4 bases lay between the germline ends. CDR3 residues: CASSLEVELFF. In DNA form, the CDR3 reads TGTGCCAGCAGCTTAGAGGTGGAGCTGTTTTTT.

This chain uses TRBV27 with TRBJ1-6, with unresolved D. Per germline, CDR1 MNHEY and CDR2 SMNVEV (reference sequence). V was cut by 0 bases and J by 10 bases, with 7 bases left in between. The CDR3 length is 13 residues. CDR3 nucleotides: TGTGCCAGCAGTTTATCACCGGGCTCACCCCTCCACTTT. Amino acids: CASSLSPGSPLHF.

This clonotype occurred a few times. The rearrangement uses TRBV7-9 and TRBJ2-3; a weak D match, TRBD1 (6 bases). There are 16 residues in the CDR3. The germline V gene encodes CDR1 SEHNR and CDR2 FQNEAQ (reference sequence). V shed 5 bases and J shed 6 bases, with 21 bases lying between them. The CDR3 is CASSPYRDIQGDTQYF. DNA for the CDR3: TGTGCCAGCAGCCCTTACCGGGACATCCAGGGGGATACGCAGTATTTT.

This chain links TRBV7-9 with TRBJ1-1; the D is unclear. The V end was cut by 7 bases, the J end by 5 bases, with 14 bases between. The CDR3 covers 13 residues. CDR1 and CDR2 from the germline V gene are SEHNR and FQNEAQ (reference sequence). The CDR3 loop reads CASTTVGWTEAFF. The CDR3 coding sequence is TGTGCCAGCACCACAGTGGGGTGGACTGAAGCTTTCTTT. The full variable domain, in which reference TRBV7-9 and TRBJ1-1 provide the parts outside the CDR3, is DTGVSQNPRHKITKRGQNVTFRCDPISEHNRLYWYRQTLGQGPEFLTYFQNEAQLEKSRLLSDRFSAERPKGSFSTLEIQRTEQGDSAMYLCASTTVGWTEAFFGQGTRLTVV.

The chain couples TRBV6-5 to TRBJ2-7; the D is unclear. Between the trimmed V and J ends, which lost 2 bases and 1 base, there was a span of 9 bases. CDR3 size: 14 residues. Germline V gene data show CDR1 as MNHEY and CDR2 as SVGAGI. CDR3 in DNA: TGTGCCAGCAGTTACGGGTGGGAATCCTACGAGCAGTACTTC. Translating gives CASSYGWESYEQYF.

The V call is TRBV10-3, the J call TRBJ2-3, with D tentatively TRBD2 (6 bases). The V and J ends lost 8 bases and 6 bases respectively, with 15 bases between them. This CDR3 contains 13 residues. Germline CDR1 ENHRY, CDR2 SYGVKD. CDR3 in amino acids: CAIGDLWADTQYF. In nucleotides, the CDR3 is TGTGCCATCGGGGACTTATGGGCGGATACGCAGTATTTT.

The chain links TRBV20-1 to TRBJ1-2; D is perhaps TRBD1 (5 bases). This CDR3 comprises 15 residues. V was trimmed by 2 bases and J by 2 bases, leaving 15 bases between them. Germline CDR1 DFQATT, CDR2 SNEGSKA (reference sequence). Here the CDR3 reads CSARRPGTSNYGYTF. The CDR3 DNA reads TGCAGTGCTAGACGTCCGGGGACGTCGAACTATGGCTACACCTTC.

This clonotype was seen only a few times. The chain couples TRBV7-2 to TRBJ2-3, with a weak D call TRBD2 (5 bases). V was pared by 8 bases and J by 2 bases, with 20 bases between. CDR3 length: 16 residues. Germline-derived CDR1 and CDR2 are SGHTA and FQGNSA. The CDR3 sequence is CASDESIAGYTDTQYF. CDR3 DNA: TGTGCCAGCGACGAGAGCATTGCGGGCTACACAGATACGCAGTATTTT.

This clonotype showed up just once. V usage is TRBV2 and J usage is TRBJ2-1, with 7 bases aligning to TRBD1. Germline V gene sequence: CDR1 SNHLY, CDR2 FYNNEI. The V and J ends lost 8 bases and 8 bases, in that order; junction bases with no gene match: 9. CDR3 length equals 13 residues. Here the CDR3 reads CASGRQGPYEQFF. As DNA, the CDR3 is TGTGCCAGCGGGCGACAGGGCCCATATGAGCAGTTCTTC.

This clonotype was seen more than once but under ten times. J is TRBJ2-5 and V is TRBV6-2 or TRBV6-3, with 12 positions matching TRBD2. This CDR3 is 16 amino acids long. Germline-derived CDR1 and CDR2 are MNHEY and SVGEGT. V lost 7 bases, J lost 4 bases, and 10 bases stayed unmatched. The CDR3 DNA follows: TGTGCCAGCACCATCCTAGCGGGAGGGCCTCGAGAGACCCAGTACTTC. This translates into CASTILAGGPRETQYF.

The chain couples TRBV20-1 to TRBJ1-6; D is unclear. Trimming removed 0 bases from V and 7 bases from J, with 10 bases in between. Germline V gene data show CDR1 as DFQATT and CDR2 as SNEGSKA (reference sequence). The CDR3 loop spans 14 amino acids. The CDR3 DNA reads TGCAGTGCTAGAGATCGGCGCAGAAATTCACCCCTCCACTTT. Translation gives CSARDRRRNSPLHF.

This clonotype was seen more than once but under ten times. The genes are TRBV7-2 and TRBJ2-7, with 9 bases aligning to TRBD2. From germline, CDR1 is SGHTA and CDR2 FQGNSA. Trimming took 1 base from V and 5 from J; bases not matched to a gene: 3. CDR3 length: 14 amino acids. CDR3 DNA: TGTGCCAGCAGCTTAGGTCCTAGCGGGGACGAGCAGTACTTC. Its translation is CASSLGPSGDEQYF.